This TCR beta chain was profiled in a study of neurological immune-mediated disorders. Study-level results: HTLV-1-associated myelopathy had the most TCR clonal expansion, and multiple sclerosis had the least, less than healthy controls.

With 10-nucleotide random UMIs included, cDNA was synthesized by 5'RACE. Every sequencing run returned over 200 million TCR-beta sequences, which were derived from 15-18 subjects. TCRdb re-called the 5' RACE reads with MiXCR, one entry per CDR3 protein. The top ten clones hold about 2% of a sample with 50,000 to 60,000 distinct CDR3 sequences, under 4.5% of them seen once. CDR1 is LGHDT, CDR2 YNNKEL, per germline (reference sequence). The CDR3 is 13 amino acids. Sorted libraries used about 1 million CD4+ or CD8+ T cells. There are many counts of this clonotype. Its cognate antigen is unknown. The junction and the germline gene differ at one end; a read error may be behind it.

The rearrangement links TRBV3-1 to TRBJ1-4, with 9 bases identical to TRBD1. The material sequenced was CD4+ T cells from blood. This clonotype originated in a woman between 40 and 50 years old with multiple sclerosis. The CDR3 DNA follows: TGTGCCAGCAGCCAATTTCTAGGACAGGGGATACTTTTT. It codes for CASSQFLGQGILF. Supplemented by reference TRBV3-1 and TRBJ1-4, the full variable domain reads DTAVSQTPKYLVTQMGNDKSIKCEQNLGHDTMYWYKQDSKKFLKIMFSYNNKELIINETVPNRFSPKSPDKAHLNLHINSLELGDSAVYFCASSQFLGQGILFGSGTQLSVL.